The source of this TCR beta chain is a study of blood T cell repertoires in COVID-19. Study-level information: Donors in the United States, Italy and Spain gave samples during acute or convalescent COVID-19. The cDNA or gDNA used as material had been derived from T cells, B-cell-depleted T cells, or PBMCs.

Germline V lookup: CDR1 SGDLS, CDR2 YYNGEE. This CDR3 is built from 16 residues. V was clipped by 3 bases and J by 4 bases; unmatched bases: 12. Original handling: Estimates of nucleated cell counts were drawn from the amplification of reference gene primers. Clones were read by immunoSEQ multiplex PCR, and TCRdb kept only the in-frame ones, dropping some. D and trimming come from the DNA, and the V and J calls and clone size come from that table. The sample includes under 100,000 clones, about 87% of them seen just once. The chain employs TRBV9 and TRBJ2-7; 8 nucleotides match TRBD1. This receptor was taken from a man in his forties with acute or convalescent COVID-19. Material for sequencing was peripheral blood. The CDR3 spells CASSARPGQEGYEQYF. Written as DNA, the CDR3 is TGTGCCAGCAGCGCACGACCGGGACAGGAGGGGTACGAGCAGTACTTC.